The 9 T cell receptor beta chains given below trace back to one sample, sequenced in a study of T cell responses to AZD1222 COVID-19 vaccine listed by TCRdb under 2021. Library method: the immunoSEQ multiplex PCR assay. This immuneACCESS table, as held by TCRdb, lists in-frame sequences with V and J called but not all clones. Of the missing ones, under half trace to an unresolved V gene in checked studies; the others have no known cause. The sample profile shows about 150,000 clones; roughly nine tenths of them were found once. The ten largest clones take up 5.5% to 6% of the sample. In the paper's terms, the time point label means: baseline before first vaccination. Sample treatment or condition, as interpreted from the label and publication: meningococcal conjugate vaccine given as trial control. Sequenced material: peripheral blood, taken on day 0 of MenACWY control vaccination. Source of these receptors: an adult in good health.

V and J are TRBV4-3 and TRBJ1-2; 7 bases fit TRBD1. Germline lookup yields CDR1 LGHNA and CDR2 YSLEER. CDR3 length: 16 residues. Unmatched junction bases numbered 9, after V lost 0 bases and J lost 5 bases. The CDR3 DNA follows: TGCGCCAGCAGCCAAGATTGGAGGGGGCCGGGATATGGCTACACCTTC. Translating it yields CASSQDWRGPGYGYTF.

This clone was observed once. V usage is TRBV4-2 and J usage is TRBJ1-2; D is unclear. Between the trimmed V and J ends, which lost 0 bases and 2 bases, there was a span of 10 bases. Germline CDR1 and CDR2: LGHNA and YNFKEQ. CDR3 length equals 15 residues. DNA for the CDR3: TGTGCCAGCAGCCAAGATAAGAACGGGAACTATGGCTACACCTTC. Its protein is CASSQDKNGNYGYTF.

The rearrangement links TRBV9 to TRBJ1-2; TRBD1 aligns across 7 bases. Germline V gene lookup returns CDR1 SGDLS and CDR2 YYNGEE. The CDR3 covers 12 residues. V was clipped by 3 bases and J by 10 bases; unmatched bases: 6. The CDR3 reads CASSGLQGTYTF. The DNA for the CDR3 is TGTGCCAGCAGCGGACTACAGGGGACCTACACCTTC.

This clone was seen a single time. The V and J genes are TRBV5-6 and TRBJ1-4; a possible D gene is TRBD1 (5 bases). The V gene's germline CDR1 is SGHDT and CDR2 YYEEEE. The ends were cut back, 4 bases at V and 4 bases at J, with 14 bases in the middle. This CDR3 is 15 amino acids long. The CDR3 DNA follows: TGTGCCAGCAGCAGGGGACGGATACATAATGAAAAACTGTTTTTT. Translating gives CASSRGRIHNEKLFF. Combining the CDR3 with reference TRBV5-6 and TRBJ1-4 gives the whole variable domain DAGVTQSPTHLIKTRGQQVTLRCSPKSGHDTVSWYQQALGQGPQFIFQYYEEEERQRGNFPDRFSGHQFPNYSSELNVNALLLGDSALYLCASSRGRIHNEKLFFGSGTQLSVL.

V usage is TRBV18 and J usage is TRBJ2-2; no clear D. The germline V gene encodes CDR1 KGHSH and CDR2 LQKENI. CDR3 length: 11 amino acids. V was shortened by 10 bases and J by 5 bases, with 8 bases between the two germline ends. CDR3 coding DNA: TGTGCCAACCAAGATACCGGGGAGCTGTTTTTT. It yields the protein CANQDTGELFF.

The CDR3 nucleotides read TGTGCCTGGACGTACCCGGGACTCTACGAGCAGTACTTC. As protein: CAWTYPGLYEQYF. The chain carries TRBV30 and TRBJ2-7, with D possibly being TRBD2 (6 bases). Trimming cost V 4 bases and J 3 bases, with 13 bases left between them. The CDR3 covers 13 residues. CDR1 and CDR2 (germline): GTSNPN, SVGIG (reference sequence). Together with reference TRBV30 and TRBJ2-7, the CDR3 gives the full variable domain: SQTIHQWPATLVQPVGSPLSLECTVEGTSNPNLYWYRQAAGRGLQLLFYSVGIGQISSEVPQNLSASRPQDRQFILSSKKLLLSDSGFYLCAWTYPGLYEQYFGPGTRLTVT.

In its sample, this clone was seen a few times. The gene calls are TRBV7-3 and TRBJ2-7; the D gene could be TRBD1 or TRBD2 (5 bases each). Per the germline V gene, CDR1 is SGHTA and CDR2 is FQGTGA. This CDR3 contains 16 residues. Deletions cut 5 bases from V and 1 base from J, with 18 bases between. CDR3 nucleotides: TGTGCCAGCAGCGAAGGGGCAGCCCGGAGGTCCTACGAGCAGTACTTC. It specifies CASSEGAARRSYEQYF.

The chain uses TRBV11-3 and TRBJ2-1, with TRBD2 identical over 7 bases. V gave up 2 bases and J gave up 6 bases; unmatched junction bases: 7. This CDR3 is built from 15 residues. Germline V gene data show CDR1 as SGHNT and CDR2 as YENEEA. CDR3 region: CASSLTLAAVNEQFF. CDR3 sequence (DNA): TGTGCCAGCAGCTTAACGCTAGCGGCAGTCAATGAGCAGTTCTTC. The full variable domain, rest sourced from reference TRBV11-3 and TRBJ2-1, is EAGVVQSPRYKIIEKKQPVAFWCNPISGHNTLYWYLQNLGQGPELLIRYENEEAVDDSQLPKDRFSAERLKGVDSTLKIQPAELGDSAVYLCASSLTLAAVNEQFFGPGTRLTVL.

V gene TRBV9 combines with J gene TRBJ1-1; no firm D call. Germline CDR1 SGDLS, CDR2 YYNGEE. The V end lost 0 bases, the J end lost 1 base, and 7 bases lay between the germline ends. The CDR3 has 14 amino acids. CDR3 sequence (DNA): TGTGCCAGCAGCGTAGTTGGTCAGAACACTGAAGCTTTCTTT. It yields the protein CASSVVGQNTEAFF. Supplemented by reference TRBV9 and TRBJ1-1, the full variable domain reads DSGVTQTPKHLITATGQRVTLRCSPRSGDLSVYWYQQSLDQGLQFLIQYYNGEERAKGNILERFSAQQFPDLHSELNLSSLELGDSALYFCASSVVGQNTEAFFGQGTRLTVV.